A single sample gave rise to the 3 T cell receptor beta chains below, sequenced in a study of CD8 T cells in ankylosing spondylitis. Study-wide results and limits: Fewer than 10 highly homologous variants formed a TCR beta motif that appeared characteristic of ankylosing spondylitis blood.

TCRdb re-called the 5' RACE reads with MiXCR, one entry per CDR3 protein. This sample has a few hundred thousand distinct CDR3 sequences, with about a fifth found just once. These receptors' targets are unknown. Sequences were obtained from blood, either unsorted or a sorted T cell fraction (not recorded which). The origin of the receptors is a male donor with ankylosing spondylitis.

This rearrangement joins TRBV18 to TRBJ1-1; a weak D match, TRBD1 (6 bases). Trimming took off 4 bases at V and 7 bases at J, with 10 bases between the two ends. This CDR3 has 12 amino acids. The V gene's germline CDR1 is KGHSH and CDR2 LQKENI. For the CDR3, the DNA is TGTGCCAGCTCACGGGGGGCTGGTGAAGCTTTCTTT. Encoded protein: CASSRGAGEAFF.

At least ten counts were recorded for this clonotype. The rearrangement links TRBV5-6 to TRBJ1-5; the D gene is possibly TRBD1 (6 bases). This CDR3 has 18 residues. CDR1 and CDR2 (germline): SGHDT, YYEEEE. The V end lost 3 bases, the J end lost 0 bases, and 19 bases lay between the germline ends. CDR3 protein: CASSSYRTAQHSNQPQHF. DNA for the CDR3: TGTGCCAGCAGCTCTTACCGGACAGCGCAACATAGCAATCAGCCCCAGCATTTT. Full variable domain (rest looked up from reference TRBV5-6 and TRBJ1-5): DAGVTQSPTHLIKTRGQQVTLRCSPKSGHDTVSWYQQALGQGPQFIFQYYEEEERQRGNFPDRFSGHQFPNYSSELNVNALLLGDSALYLCASSSYRTAQHSNQPQHFGDGTRLSIL.

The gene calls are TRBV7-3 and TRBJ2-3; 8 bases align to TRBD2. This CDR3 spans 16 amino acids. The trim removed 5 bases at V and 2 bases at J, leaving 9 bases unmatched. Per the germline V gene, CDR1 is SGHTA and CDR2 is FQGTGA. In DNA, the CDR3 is TGTGCCAGCAGCCCCCGACTAGCGTATCCCACAGATACGCAGTATTTT. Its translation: CASSPRLAYPTDTQYF.